This T cell receptor beta chain is from a study of early T cells in non-severe SARS-CoV-2 infection. Background on the study: Bulk RNA from unsorted whole blood was sequenced; chains were unpaired.

Individual cDNA molecules were tagged with unique molecular identifiers. TCRdb reanalysed the 5' RACE reads using MiXCR and keeps one entry per CDR3 protein. The sample records tens of thousands of distinct CDR3 sequences, more than 9% being singletons. This clonotype was counted a few times. Antigen specificity is unknown. Broader study findings: VDJdb matching favored anti-spike CD8 responses, missing private and CD4 specificities.

Losses at the gene ends were 8 bases for V and 2 bases for J; bases not matched to a gene: 14. Germline CDR1 reads SGHVS; CDR2 reads FQNEAQ. The CDR3 runs to 16 residues. The TCR sequence derives from an adult who was a healthcare worker with PCR-confirmed SARS-CoV-2 infection or an uninfected control (not recorded which). The chain uses TRBV7-8 and TRBJ1-1; TRBD1 aligns across 7 bases. Sequencing was done on a sample of whole blood. The CDR3 bases are TGTGCCAGCGCTCAGCGACAGGGCAACCTCAACACTGAAGCTTTCTTT. This translates into CASAQRQGNLNTEAFF.